A selection of T cell receptor beta chains follows, all from one sample in a study of blood T cell repertoires in COVID-19. Method: immunoSEQ multiplex PCR; TCRdb's copy keeps in-frame clones and lacks some. This sample yields under 80,000 clones, of which about 89% are seen a single time; over 6.5% belongs to the top ten. Sequenced: peripheral blood. The receptors shown here come from a man aged 60 to 69 with acute or convalescent COVID-19. Both conserved end residues are part of each CDR3. A D gene is named only where the DNA matches it firmly. Clone size is given for some rows only: seen once, a few or many times, or a class if the clone is expanded.

NA,NA,TRBJ2-5,TRBV6-2/TRBV6-3,TGTGCCAGCAGTACCGGGACACCTCTAGACCAAGAGACCCAGTACTTC,CASSTGTPLDQETQYF
NA,TRBD2,TRBJ2-2,TRBV12-5,TGTGCTAGTGCCGCGGGGGGTTCCGGCACCGGGGAGCTGTTTTTT,CASAAGGSGTGELFF
NA,NA,TRBJ2-7,TRBV9,TGTGCCAGCAGCGCCACCTCGGTCCCATACGAGCAGTACTTC,CASSATSVPYEQYF
NA,NA,TRBJ1-2,TRBV18,TGTGCCAGCTCACAACAGGGACAAGCAGGAGGCTACACCTTC,CASSQQGQAGGYTF
NA,NA,TRBJ2-3,TRBV7-2,TGTGCCAGCAGCTTAGATTGGGGCAACACAGATACGCAGTATTTT,CASSLDWGNTDTQYF
NA,NA,TRBJ2-2,TRBV19,TGTGCCAGTAGTATAGTAAACACCGGGGAGCTGTTTTTT,CASSIVNTGELFF
NA,TRBD1,TRBJ2-4,TRBV5-1,TGCGCCAGCAGCAGGGGGACGGGACAGGGGAGGCTAGCCAAAAACATTCAGTACTTC,CASSRGTGQGRLAKNIQYF
NA,TRBD1,TRBJ2-7,TRBV27,TGTGCCAGCAGTTTGAGGCAGGGGGTGGGGGAGCAGTACTTC,CASSLRQGVGEQYF
NA,NA,TRBJ1-2,TRBV25-1,TGTGCCAGCAGTGAGGCAGGGAACTATGGCTACACCTTC,CASSEAGNYGYTF
NA,NA,TRBJ2-2,TRBV6-6,TGTGCCAGCAGTTACCTCGACAGAAACACCGGGGAGCTGTTTTTT,CASSYLDRNTGELFF
NA,TRBD2,TRBJ2-1,TRBV30,TGTGCCTGGAGCAGTACCGGGACTAGCGGGGAGATGCAGTTCTTC,CAWSSTGTSGEMQFF
NA,NA,TRBJ1-1,TRBV7-8,TGTGCCAGCAGCTTAGCTCAGTTGAACACTGAAGCTTTCTTT,CASSLAQLNTEAFF
NA,TRBD1,TRBJ1-5,TRBV20-1,TGCAGTGCTAGTAGGGCAGGGGGTCACAATCAGCCCCAGCATTTT,CSASRAGGHNQPQHF
NA,TRBD2,TRBJ2-3,TRBV30,TGTGCCTGGAGTAGGGGACTAGCGGGGCGGGGTACGCAGTATTTT,CAWSRGLAGRGTQYF
NA,TRBD1,TRBJ2-7,TRBV5-5,TGTGCCAGCAGCGGACGCGACAGGGACGAGCAGTACTTC,CASSGRDRDEQYF
few,TRBD1,TRBJ2-5,TRBV18,TGTGCCAGCTCACCAGGGACAGCTGAGACCCAGTACTTC,CASSPGTAETQYF
NA,TRBD1,TRBJ2-7,TRBV9,TGTGCCAGCAGCGCAACCGGGACAGGGTATTCCGAGCAGTACTTC,CASSATGTGYSEQYF
NA,TRBD1,TRBJ1-1,TRBV6-1,TGTGCCAGCAGTGACCGACAGGGCTCGAAGACTGAAGCTTTCTTT,CASSDRQGSKTEAFF
NA,NA,TRBJ2-7,TRBV4-2,TGTGCCAGCAGCCATGGGGACTTCTACGAGCAGTACTTC,CASSHGDFYEQYF
NA,TRBD1,TRBJ1-1,TRBV29-1,TGCAGCACAACCGGGACAGGCGACACTGAAGCTTTCTTT,CSTTGTGDTEAFF
NA,TRBD1,TRBJ1-4,TRBV18,TGTGCCAGCTCACCTACCCGACAGGGAGATAATGAAAAACTGTTTTTT,CASSPTRQGDNEKLFF
NA,TRBD1,TRBJ1-1,TRBV6-2/TRBV6-3,TGTGCCAGCAGTTACCCCGTGGACAGGGCGAACACTGAAGCTTTCTTT,CASSYPVDRANTEAFF
NA,TRBD2,TRBJ2-3,TRBV9,TGTGCCAGCAGCGGGACTAGCGGGGTTTTAGATACGCAGTATTTT,CASSGTSGVLDTQYF
NA,NA,TRBJ1-4,TRBV9,TGTGCCAGCAGCGTCGCAGCGGGTAATGAAAAACTGTTTTTT,CASSVAAGNEKLFF
NA,TRBD2,TRBJ2-1,TRBV7-6,TGTGCCAGCAGCTCGACAGCGGGGGGCTCCTACAATGAGCAGTTCTTC,CASSSTAGGSYNEQFF
NA,NA,TRBJ1-2,TRBV5-1,TGCGCCAGCGGGCTGGAGGGAGGGGCGCACGGCTACACCTTC,CASGLEGGAHGYTF
NA,TRBD1,TRBJ1-6,TRBV3-1/TRBV3-2,TGTGCCAGCAGCCAAGATAAGACAGGGAGCAATTCACCCCTCCACTTT,CASSQDKTGSNSPLHF
NA,TRBD1,TRBJ1-5,TRBV10-3,TGTGCCATCAGTGATGGACAGGGGGATCAGCCCCAGCATTTT,CAISDGQGDQPQHF
NA,NA,TRBJ2-5,TRBV7-9,TGTGCCAGCAGCTCGGGACTGCTCACTTCCTACCAAGAGACCCAGTACTTC,CASSSGLLTSYQETQYF
few,TRBD1,TRBJ1-2,TRBV18,TGTGCCAGCTCACCGACAGGGTCCTATGGCTACACCTTC,CASSPTGSYGYTF
NA,NA,TRBJ2-2,TRBV19,TGTGCCAGTAGTATCCCGGGGGTGAACACCGGGGAGCTGTTTTTT,CASSIPGVNTGELFF
NA,NA,TRBJ2-5,TRBV7-2,TGTGCCAGCAGCCCCGTTATCGGAGAGACCCAGTACTTC,CASSPVIGETQYF
NA,TRBD2,TRBJ2-1,TRBV10-2,TGCGCCAGCAGTGAGGCTAGCGGGGAGAGCTCCTACAATGAGCAGTTCTTC,CASSEASGESSYNEQFF
NA,NA,TRBJ2-2,TRBV30,TGTGCCTGGTCTGGGGGCATGACAGGGAACACCGGGGAGCTGTTTTTT,CAWSGGMTGNTGELFF
NA,TRBD1,TRBJ1-2,TRBV12-5,TGTGCTAGTGGTTTGCCCCCGGGACAGGGCACCTATGGCTACACCTTC,CASGLPPGQGTYGYTF
NA,TRBD1,TRBJ1-1,TRBV30,TGTGCCTGGGGCCTGACAGGGATGAACACTGAAGCTTTCTTT,CAWGLTGMNTEAFF
NA,TRBD1,TRBJ1-5,TRBV19,TGTGCCAGTACTGGACAGGGGAATCAGCCCCAGCATTTT,CASTGQGNQPQHF
NA,TRBD2,TRBJ2-3,TRBV3-1/TRBV3-2,TGTGCCAGCAGCCCTGGACTAGCGGGTAACACAGATACGCAGTATTTT,CASSPGLAGNTDTQYF
NA,NA,TRBJ1-1,TRBV14,TGTGCCAGCAGCCAAGATCAATGGGGACAAAGTGAAGCTTTCTTT,CASSQDQWGQSEAFF
NA,TRBD2,TRBJ2-7,TRBV7-2,TGTGCCAGCAGCTTAGCAGCGGGGGGCCTTAGTTACGAGCAGTACTTC,CASSLAAGGLSYEQYF
NA,TRBD2,TRBJ2-5,TRBV11-1,TGTGCCAGCAGCTTTGACTCGGGACTAGCGGGGGAGACCCAGTACTTC,CASSFDSGLAGETQYF